This TCR beta chain was captured in a study of regulatory T cells in long-lasting Graves disease. This clonotype was found many times. The CDR3 covers 16 residues. Germline lookup yields CDR1 SNHLY and CDR2 FYNNEI. The germline V and J ends were trimmed by 4 bases and 4 bases, with 20 bases remaining between them. Both iRepertoire HTBI primers and Arm-PCR of CDR3 regions were used to build the TCR beta libraries. Source study methods: The identification of approximately 62 TRBV and 11 to 15 TRBJ segments was made across samples. MiXCR was run by TCRdb on the multiplex PCR reads, yielding one entry per CDR3 protein. These V and J calls originate from TCRdb's pipeline instead of the authors' own analysis. The profile shows 680,000 or so distinct CDR3 sequences, 16% of them singletons. Time point meaning: newly diagnosed GD, antithyroid drugs for less than 3 months. From PBMCs, RNA was extracted and then used to make the TCR library.

These data also featured in a second study, about T cells in Graves' hyperthyroidism and ophthalmopathy.

The sequenced sample was peripheral blood mononuclear cells (PBMCs), obtained at new diagnosis, from a patient treated with antithyroid drugs. The TCR originated in a woman aged 25-40 years with Graves disease. The chain combines TRBV2 with TRBJ2-7; D possibly corresponds to TRBD2 (8 bases). The CDR3 DNA sequence: TGTGCCAGCAGTGGACGGGGGGGACAGCGCTATTACGAGCAGTACTTC. Translating it yields CASSGRGGQRYYEQYF.